The 8 T cell receptor beta chains given below trace back to one sample, sequenced in a study of breast tumors, draining lymph nodes, adjacent tissues. Samples came from axillary lymph nodes draining the breast cancer. TCRdb reanalysed the multiplex PCR reads using MiXCR and keeps one entry per CDR3 protein. The profile covers about 270,000 distinct CDR3 sequences, with more than 30% appearing a single time and roughly 1.2% taken by the ten largest. The sequencing input was axillary lymph node tissue. The receptors stem from a female donor with breast cancer. Some clones in this sample may be carry-over from other donors' samples.

The sample holds many counts of this clonotype. The chain carries TRBV7-2 and TRBJ2-3, with TRBD2 matching 8 bases. The CDR3 totals 15 residues. Germline V CDR1 and CDR2: SGHTA, FQGNSA. V trimming: 5 bases; J trimming: 8 bases; junction bases outside the gene matches: 12. In DNA form, the CDR3 reads TGTGCCAGCAGCACTTATCGGGGGGGGGGAGTTACGCAGTATTTT. Translated, it gives CASSTYRGGGVTQYF.

Notes on this clonotype: A read error may be the cause here, since a much bigger clone is one base away. The chain carries TRBV5-1 and TRBJ2-3; D gene uncertain. This CDR3 region has 14 residues. Per germline, CDR1 SGHRS and CDR2 YFSETQ. The CDR3, as DNA: TGTGCCAGCAGCTTAGAGAGGTTGGGAGATACGCAGTATTTT. This translates into CASSLERLGDTQYF.

V usage is TRBV30 and J usage is TRBJ1-4, with D possibly being TRBD1 (5 bases). This CDR3 has 15 amino acids. The germline V and J ends were trimmed by 4 bases and 3 bases, with 15 bases remaining between them. CDR1 is GTSNPN and CDR2 is SVGIG in the germline V gene (reference sequence). The CDR3 nucleotides are TGTGCCTGGAACGTGCAATGGGGGTCTAATGAAAAACTGTTTTTT. It is translated as CAWNVQWGSNEKLFF.

This clonotype was detected many times. The CDR3 coding sequence is TGTGCCAGCAGCGCCCGCTGGACAAATTCACCCCTCCACTTT. Its protein product is CASSARWTNSPLHF. The chain joins TRBV9 to TRBJ1-6; D is perhaps TRBD1 (5 bases). Germline V lookup: CDR1 SGDLS, CDR2 YYNGEE. The CDR3 consists of 14 residues. Between the trimmed V and J ends, which lost 3 bases and 7 bases, there was a span of 11 bases.

To note about this clonotype: A single base separates this from a much larger clone, so it may be a read error. The CDR3 does not end in the conserved phenylalanine or tryptophan, so this is likely a read error. The rearrangement links TRBV12-3 or TRBV12-4 to TRBJ2-1; 11 nucleotides match TRBD2. CDR3 length equals 16 residues. The DNA of the CDR3 is TGTGCCAGCAGTATAGCGGGAGGGAGCTCCTACAATGAGCAGTTCTCC. Translating it yields CASSIAGGSSYNEQFS.

In regard to this clonotype: A much larger clone sits a single nucleotide away, making a read error possible. J is TRBJ2-1 and V is TRBV9; no reliable D call. This CDR3 is built from 16 residues. Germline V CDR1 and CDR2: SGDLS, YYNGEE. CDR3 loop: CASSVEGLADHNGQFF. The CDR3 nucleotides are TGTGCCAGCAGCGTAGAAGGGTTAGCTGATCATAATGGGCAGTTCTTC.

This clonotype was seen many times. This chain links TRBV9 with TRBJ1-4, with 7 bases matching TRBD1. The CDR3 runs to 13 residues. J gave up 8 bases and V 3 bases, and 4 bases lay outside the gene matches. Germline V CDR1 and CDR2: SGDLS, YYNGEE. The CDR3 DNA reads TGTGCCAGCAGCGCCGGACAGGCCGAAAAACTGTTTTTT. This translates into CASSAGQAEKLFF.

Many counts were recorded for this clonotype. This chain joins TRBV30 and TRBJ2-7, with a possible D match to TRBD2 (5 bases). The CDR3 is 14 residues long. The V end was cut by 0 bases, the J end by 8 bases, with 17 bases between. The germline V gene encodes CDR1 GTSNPN and CDR2 SVGIG (reference sequence). CDR3 sequence: CAWSVFGDTAKQYF. CDR3 nucleotide sequence: TGTGCCTGGAGTGTATTCGGGGATACGGCCAAGCAGTACTTC.